Below, 24 T cell receptor beta chains from the same sample are listed, as sequenced in a study of CD8 T cells in Susac syndrome. RNA, at 0.5 to 1 ug, was reverse transcribed with random hexamers. TCRdb independently ran MiXCR on the immunoSEQ multiplex PCR reads; one entry per CDR3 protein. Among approximately 65,000 distinct CDR3 sequences, roughly 92% were seen once, and the ten largest hold roughly 0.2%. What was sequenced was CD8+ T cells from PBMCs. Receptors originate from a human donor in good health.

This clonotype was seen only a few times. The rearrangement links TRBV6-6 to TRBJ2-7; D possibly uses TRBD1 or TRBD2 (5 bases each). Germline V gene data show CDR1 as MNHNY and CDR2 as SVGAGI (reference sequence). This CDR3 region has 12 residues. Deletions cut 8 bases from V and 3 bases from J, with 11 bases between. CDR3 region: CASGDGSYEQYF. CDR3 sequence (DNA): TGTGCCAGCGGGGACGGAAGCTACGAGCAGTACTTC.

V gene TRBV14 combines with J gene TRBJ2-7; D gene unclear. The ends were cut back, 1 base at V and 1 base at J, with 8 bases in the middle. CDR3 size: 14 residues. The germline CDR1 and CDR2 sequences are SGHDN and FVKESK. This CDR3 reads CASSQVDLSYEQYF. The CDR3 DNA is TGTGCCAGCAGCCAAGTTGACCTGTCCTACGAGCAGTACTTC. Using reference TRBV14 and TRBJ2-7 for the parts outside the CDR3, the full variable domain is EAGVTQFPSHSVIEKGQTVTLRCDPISGHDNLYWYRRVMGKEIKFLLHFVKESKQDESGMPNNRFLAERTGGTYSTLKVQPAELEDSGVYFCASSQVDLSYEQYFGPGTRLTVT.

The rearrangement uses TRBV9 and TRBJ2-7; possible D gene TRBD1, 7 bases. Germline V gives CDR1 SGDLS, CDR2 YYNGEE. Trimming left V 6 bases short and J 4 bases short, with 17 bases between. The CDR3 consists of 14 residues. The CDR3 DNA follows: TGTGCCAGCAACCACGGCGGGACAGAATACGAGCAGTACTTC. It translates to CASNHGGTEYEQYF.

The CDR3 reads CSARETGVFGEQFF. The DNA of the CDR3 is TGCAGTGCTAGAGAGACGGGGGTGTTCGGGGAGCAGTTCTTC. The chain couples TRBV20-1 to TRBJ2-1; a weak D match, TRBD2 (6 bases). Germline values: CDR1 DFQATT, CDR2 SNEGSKA (reference sequence). The CDR3 consists of 14 residues. V was shortened by 0 bases and J by 10 bases, with 16 bases between the two germline ends.

The V gene is TRBV10-3, the J gene TRBJ2-3; a weak D match, TRBD1 (7 bases). This CDR3 region has 16 residues. The V gene lost 3 bases and the J gene lost 3 bases, with 16 bases spanning the gap. CDR1 ENHRY and CDR2 SYGVKD come from the germline V gene. CDR3 residues: CAISDQGGSGTDTQYF. The CDR3 nucleotides read TGTGCCATCAGTGACCAGGGGGGCAGTGGGACAGATACGCAGTATTTT.

V is TRBV4-3 and J is TRBJ2-1, with 8 nucleotides matching TRBD2. J lost 6 bases, V lost 1 base, and 8 bases had no gene match. The V gene's germline CDR1 is LGHNA and CDR2 YSLEER. This CDR3 is 16 amino acids long. In DNA, the CDR3 is TGCGCCAGCAGCCAAGCCAGCGGGGGAAGGAGCAATGAGCAGTTCTTC. Its translation is CASSQASGGRSNEQFF.

The chain is built from TRBV12-3 or TRBV12-4 and TRBJ1-1, with D perhaps matching TRBD1 (5 bases). CDR3 length: 13 residues. V lost 8 bases, J lost 5 bases, and 15 bases lay in between. The CDR3 sequence: CASRGWDGTEAFF. Written as DNA, the CDR3 is TGTGCCAGCCGAGGATGGGACGGGACTGAAGCTTTCTTT.

This clonotype has just one count. The chain employs TRBV7-9 and TRBJ1-1; no firm D call. Trimming cost V 3 bases and J 11 bases, with 7 bases left between them. The V gene's germline CDR1 is SEHNR and CDR2 FQNEAQ (reference sequence). The CDR3 loop spans 10 amino acids. This CDR3 reads CASSLETAFF. Written as DNA, the CDR3 is TGTGCCAGCAGCTTGGAAACGGCTTTCTTT.

A few counts support this clonotype. The genes are TRBV6-5 and TRBJ2-1, with 11 bases that match TRBD2. This CDR3 has 18 amino acids. V was pared by 2 bases and J by 7 bases, with 13 bases of the junction left unmatched. CDR1 and CDR2 (germline): MNHEY, SVGAGI. The CDR3 region is CASSYHYSGGAIGNEQFF. CDR3 nucleotides: TGTGCCAGCAGTTACCATTATAGCGGGGGGGCTATCGGGAATGAGCAGTTCTTC.

The rearrangement uses TRBV7-9 and TRBJ2-1, with D maybe TRBD2 (5 bases). In germline, CDR1 is SEHNR, CDR2 FQNEAQ (reference sequence). V lost 3 bases to trimming and J lost 8 bases, with 8 bases between them. This CDR3 region has 12 residues. CDR3 DNA: TGTGCCAGCAGCTTGAAGGGAGATGAGCAGTTCTTC. Translation: CASSLKGDEQFF.

CDR3 amino acids: CASSPKGGRTRWGEQYF. The CDR3, as DNA: TGTGCCAGCAGCCCCAAAGGGGGGCGGACTCGTTGGGGAGAGCAGTACTTC. This sequence joins TRBV13 and TRBJ2-7; D possibly uses TRBD1 or TRBD2 (6 bases each). The CDR3 spans 17 residues. The germline CDR1 and CDR2 sequences are PRHDT and FYEKMQ (reference sequence). Trimming stripped 5 bases from V and 7 bases from J, with 27 bases between.

The V call is TRBV29-1, the J call TRBJ2-7, with 7 bases matching TRBD1. The CDR3 has 16 amino acids. V lost 1 base to trimming and J lost 3 bases; unmatched junction nucleotides: 12. The germline V gene encodes CDR1 SQVTM and CDR2 ANQGSEA. This chain's CDR3 is CSVEGPGTDAGYEQYF. The CDR3 bases are TGCAGCGTTGAAGGTCCCGGGACAGACGCGGGCTACGAGCAGTACTTC.

This clonotype was recorded only once. This chain joins TRBV27 and TRBJ1-4; D gene uncertain. Germline values: CDR1 MNHEY, CDR2 SMNVEV (reference sequence). V lost 6 bases and J 10 bases, leaving 15 bases between the germline ends. CDR3 length: 13 residues. The CDR3 spells CASSDLAVGKLFF. The DNA for the CDR3 is TGTGCCAGCAGCGACCTGGCGGTCGGAAAACTGTTTTTT.

The chain carries TRBV4-1 and TRBJ1-2; D remains unclear. V lost 0 bases, J lost 4 bases, and 6 bases lay in between. CDR1 and CDR2 from the germline V gene are MGHRA and YSYEKL. There are 13 residues in the CDR3. The CDR3: CASSQETGYGYTF. DNA of the CDR3: TGCGCCAGCAGCCAAGAGACTGGCTATGGCTACACCTTC.

The chain joins TRBV29-1 to TRBJ1-3, with D uncertain. The germline V gene has CDR1 SQVTM and CDR2 ANQGSEA. This CDR3 comprises 14 residues. Trimming took off 0 bases at V and 0 bases at J, with 6 bases between the two ends. In DNA, the CDR3 is TGCAGCGTTGAAGAGGTGCACTCTGGAAACACCATATATTTT. Its protein is CSVEEVHSGNTIYF.

V and J are TRBV6-5 and TRBJ1-6; 7 bases map to TRBD1. J gave up 2 bases and V 4 bases, and 11 bases lay outside the gene matches. The germline V gene has CDR1 MNHEY and CDR2 SVGAGI. The CDR3 spans 18 residues. CDR3 sequence: CASSFLTGQEAYNSPLHF. The DNA of the CDR3 is TGTGCCAGCAGTTTCTTGACAGGACAGGAGGCCTATAATTCACCCCTCCACTTT.

The chain recombines TRBV12-5 with TRBJ2-1, with 7 bases aligning to TRBD1. The trim removed 2 bases at V and 5 bases at J, leaving 12 bases unmatched. CDR1 LGHNT and CDR2 FRNRAP come from the germline V gene. The CDR3 contains 17 residues. The CDR3 nucleotides read TGTGCTAGTGGTTTGACAACAGGGGCCGTACCCAACAATGAGCAGTTCTTC. This sequence encodes CASGLTTGAVPNNEQFF.

The CDR3 spells CASSPRVELRETQYF. Here the CDR3 DNA reads TGTGCCAGCAGCCCCCGTGTAGAGCTGAGAGAGACCCAGTACTTC. The V gene is TRBV7-6, the J gene TRBJ2-5; D gene ambiguous. V was shortened by 5 bases and J by 4 bases, with 17 bases between the two germline ends. This CDR3 has 15 residues. Germline V CDR1 and CDR2: SGHVS, FNYEAQ.

V gene TRBV12-3 or TRBV12-4 combines with J gene TRBJ1-2; D might be TRBD1 (5 bases). Deletions cut 3 bases from V and 6 bases from J, with 14 bases between. The length of the CDR3 is 14 residues. CDR3 in amino acids: CASSFGDRTDGYTF. DNA for the CDR3: TGTGCCAGCAGTTTCGGGGACCGCACGGATGGCTACACCTTC.

J is TRBJ1-1 and V is TRBV12-3 or TRBV12-4, with D unresolved. There are 13 residues in the CDR3. With 3 bases removed from V and 2 bases from J, the gap between germline ends came to 7 bases. CDR3 in DNA: TGTGCCAGCAGTTTCAATTTAAACACTGAAGCTTTCTTT. Translation: CASSFNLNTEAFF.

The genes are TRBV7-9 and TRBJ1-2; the match to TRBD1 covers 11 bases. Trimming removed 5 bases from V and 6 bases from J; junction bases left unmatched: 11. The germline V gene has CDR1 SEHNR and CDR2 FQNEAQ (reference sequence). CDR3 length: 16 residues. The CDR3 DNA reads as TGTGCCAGCAGCGCCCGGGACAGGGGGGACAACCATGGCTACACCTTC. Translation gives CASSARDRGDNHGYTF.

Written as DNA, the CDR3 is TGTGCCAGCAGTTTGGCCGGGCCCTACGAGCAGTACTTC. Translating gives CASSLAGPYEQYF. The J gene is TRBJ2-7, the V gene TRBV27, with D unresolved. Germline assignment: CDR1 MNHEY and CDR2 SMNVEV (reference sequence). V lost 3 bases to trimming and J lost 2 bases, with 8 bases between them. The CDR3 length is 13 residues.

This chain links TRBV10-3 with TRBJ2-1; D remains unclear. Germline lookup yields CDR1 ENHRY and CDR2 SYGVKD. Trimming removed 5 bases from V and 4 bases from J, with 12 bases in between. The CDR3 is 14 residues long. The CDR3 protein is CAISLSAGYNEQFF. CDR3 in DNA: TGTGCCATCAGTCTCAGTGCTGGGTACAATGAGCAGTTCTTC.

V gene TRBV7-9 combines with J gene TRBJ2-5; 13 positions agree with TRBD2. The trim removed 5 bases at V and 5 bases at J, leaving 8 bases unmatched. Germline values: CDR1 SEHNR, CDR2 FQNEAQ (reference sequence). The CDR3 is 16 residues long. This CDR3 reads CASSTGTSGAMETQYF. The CDR3 DNA reads as TGTGCCAGCAGCACCGGGACTAGCGGGGCTATGGAGACCCAGTACTTC.